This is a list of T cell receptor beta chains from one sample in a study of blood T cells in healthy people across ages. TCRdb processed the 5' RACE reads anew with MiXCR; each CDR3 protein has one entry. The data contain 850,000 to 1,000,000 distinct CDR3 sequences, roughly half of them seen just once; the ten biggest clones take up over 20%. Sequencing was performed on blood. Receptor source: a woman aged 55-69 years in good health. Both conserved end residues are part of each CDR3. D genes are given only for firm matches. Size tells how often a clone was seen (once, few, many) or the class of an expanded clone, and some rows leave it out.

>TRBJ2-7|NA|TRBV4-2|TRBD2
TGTGCCAGCAGCCAAGTCAGCGGGACGGCAGTAAGGGAGCAGTACTTC
CASSQVSGTAVREQYF
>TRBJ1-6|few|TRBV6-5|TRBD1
TGTGCCAGCGGACAGGGGCTGACACCCCTCCACTTT
CASGQGLTPLHF
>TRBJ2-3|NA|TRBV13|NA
TGTGCCAGCACGGAGGGAGCGGTACTAACCACAGATACGCAGTATTTT
CASTEGAVLTTDTQYF
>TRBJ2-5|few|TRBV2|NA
TGTGCCAGCAGTGAAAACGGCAGGGGCCCTTGGGGAGAGACCCAGTACTTC
CASSENGRGPWGETQYF
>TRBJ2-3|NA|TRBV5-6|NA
TGTGCCAGCAGCCATCTGGCGGGGTTAAGCACAGATACGCAGTATTTT
CASSHLAGLSTDTQYF
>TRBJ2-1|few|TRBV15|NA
TGTGCCACCAGCAGAGATCAATATGAGCAGTTCTTC
CATSRDQYEQFF
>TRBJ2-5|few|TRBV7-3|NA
TGTGCCAGCAGTAAAGGGGGCCAAGAGACCCAGTACTTC
CASSKGGQETQYF
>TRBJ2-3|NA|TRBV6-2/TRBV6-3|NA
TGTGCCAGCAGTTACCACAGAGATACGCAGTATTTT
CASSYHRDTQYF
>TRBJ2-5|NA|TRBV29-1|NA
TGCAGCGTTGTTAGAAGGACCGAGCGAGAGACCCAGTACTTC
CSVVRRTERETQYF
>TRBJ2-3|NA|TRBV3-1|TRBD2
TGTGCCAGCAGCCTTGGGGGCGGGAGGTCGCCAGATACGCAGTATTTT
CASSLGGGRSPDTQYF
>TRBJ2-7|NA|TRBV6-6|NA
TGTGCCAGCTGGAGTTACGAGCAGTACTTC
CASWSYEQYF
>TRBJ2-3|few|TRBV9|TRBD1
TGTGCCAGCAGCGCTCGACAGGGAATGGGCACAGATACGCAGTATTTT
CASSARQGMGTDTQYF
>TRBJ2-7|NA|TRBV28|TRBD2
TGTGCCAGCAGCCCCGGCCGACTAGCGGATAGCTCCTACGAGCAGTACTTC
CASSPGRLADSSYEQYF
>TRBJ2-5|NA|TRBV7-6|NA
TGTGCCAGCAGCGAGGCAGGGCCGTACCAAGAGACCCAGTACTTC
CASSEAGPYQETQYF
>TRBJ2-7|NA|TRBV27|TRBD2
TGTGCCAGCAGTCCCCTTAGGGGAGGGCCTCCCTACGAGCAGTACTTC
CASSPLRGGPPYEQYF
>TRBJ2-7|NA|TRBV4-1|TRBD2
TGCGCCAGCAGCCAAGGCCCACTAGCGGGAGTTTACGAGCAGTACTTC
CASSQGPLAGVYEQYF
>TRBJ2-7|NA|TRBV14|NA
TGTGCCAGCAACCTTGGGAGGGGACAGTTGTACGAGCAGTACTTC
CASNLGRGQLYEQYF
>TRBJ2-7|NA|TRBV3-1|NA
TGTGCCAGCAGCCCCGCCTTAGGGCAGTCCTACGAGCAGTACTTC
CASSPALGQSYEQYF
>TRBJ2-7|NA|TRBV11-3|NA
TGTGCCAGCAGTCAAACCAGGTGGCCCTACGAGCAGTACTTC
CASSQTRWPYEQYF
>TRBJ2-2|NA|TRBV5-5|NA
TGTGCCAGCAGCCTGAAGGACAGATACACCGGGGAGCTGTTTTTT
CASSLKDRYTGELFF
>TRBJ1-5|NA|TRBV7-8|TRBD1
TGTGCCAGCAGCTCAAACCGGGACAGTCGAAATCAGCCCCAGCATTTT
CASSSNRDSRNQPQHF
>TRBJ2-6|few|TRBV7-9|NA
TGTGCCAGCAGCCCTGCAGGAGGTAACGGGGCCAACGTCCTGACTTTC
CASSPAGGNGANVLTF
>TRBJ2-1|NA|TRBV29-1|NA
TGCAGCGGTGAGGGGTGGAATGAGCAGTTCTTC
CSGEGWNEQFF
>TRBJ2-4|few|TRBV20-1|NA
TGCAGTGCTACACGATCACCGATAGCCAAAAACATTCAGTACTTC
CSATRSPIAKNIQYF
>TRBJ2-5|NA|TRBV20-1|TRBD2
TGCAGTGCTAGGCCACTAGCGGGAGGACCAAAAGAGACCCAGTACTTC
CSARPLAGGPKETQYF
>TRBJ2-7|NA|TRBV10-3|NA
TGTGCCGCGACAACTCAAGGCGAGCAGTACTTC
CAATTQGEQYF
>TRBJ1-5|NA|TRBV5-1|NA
TGCGCCAGCAGCTTGGGGGAGGGCCCCCAGCATTTT
CASSLGEGPQHF
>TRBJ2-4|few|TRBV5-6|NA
TGTGCCAGCAGCCCCCCTATGACGGTGGCGGGGGCGTGGGCCAAAAACATTCAGTACTTC
CASSPPMTVAGAWAKNIQYF